The rows below give T cell receptor beta chains drawn from one sample of a study of blood T cells in healthy people across ages. MiXCR, applied by TCRdb to the 5' RACE reads, yields one record per CDR3 protein. The data show 550,000 to 750,000 distinct CDR3 sequences, with 20% to 25% seen just once and roughly 3.4% held by the top ten. Sequencing was carried out using blood. The receptors stem from a man between 65 and 80 years old in good health. Each CDR3 is given with its conserved first and last residue. Each record gives: J gene, V gene, D gene, clone size, CDR3 DNA, CDR3 protein. A D gene is named only where the DNA matches it firmly. Size is stated for part of the rows, as once, few or many counts, or as a class when the clone is expanded.

j_call: TRBJ2-1; v_call: TRBV20-1; d_call: TRBD2; clone_size: NA; cdr3_nt: TGCAGTGCTAGAGATCAACTAGCGGGAGGATACAATGAGCAGTTCTTC; cdr3_aa: CSARDQLAGGYNEQFF
j_call: TRBJ1-5; v_call: TRBV5-1; d_call: NA; clone_size: NA; cdr3_nt: TGCGCCAGCAGCTTGGGGGACTTAAATCAGCCCCAGCATTTT; cdr3_aa: CASSLGDLNQPQHF
j_call: TRBJ2-1; v_call: TRBV5-1; d_call: TRBD2; clone_size: few; cdr3_nt: TGCGCCAGCAGCGCAACTTTTAGCGGGAGGAGGGTCTACAATGAGCAGTTCTTC; cdr3_aa: CASSATFSGRRVYNEQFF
j_call: TRBJ2-3; v_call: TRBV20-1; d_call: TRBD1; clone_size: few; cdr3_nt: TGCAGTGCTAGAACGTTACAGGGGCCAGATACGCAGTATTTT; cdr3_aa: CSARTLQGPDTQYF
j_call: TRBJ2-5; v_call: TRBV28; d_call: NA; clone_size: few; cdr3_nt: TGTGCCAGCAGTCGCCGAACAGGGTTCAGGGAGACCCAGTACTTC; cdr3_aa: CASSRRTGFRETQYF
j_call: TRBJ2-3; v_call: TRBV7-2; d_call: TRBD2; clone_size: few; cdr3_nt: TGTGCCAGCAGCTTAGGGCTAGCGGGTTCTAGCACAGATACGCAGTATTTT; cdr3_aa: CASSLGLAGSSTDTQYF
j_call: TRBJ1-2; v_call: TRBV20-1; d_call: TRBD1; clone_size: few; cdr3_nt: TGCAGTGCTAGAGGAGGGGGACAGGGGTTGGCCTATGGCTACACCTTC; cdr3_aa: CSARGGGQGLAYGYTF
j_call: TRBJ2-1; v_call: TRBV2; d_call: NA; clone_size: few; cdr3_nt: TGTGCCAGCAGACGGGGGGCTAGCGCGAGCTCCTACAATGAGCAGTTCTTC; cdr3_aa: CASRRGASASSYNEQFF
j_call: TRBJ2-5; v_call: TRBV4-3; d_call: NA; clone_size: few; cdr3_nt: TGCGCCAGCAGCCAAGGGACTACTTCACAAGAGACCCAGTACTTC; cdr3_aa: CASSQGTTSQETQYF
j_call: TRBJ1-3; v_call: TRBV7-9; d_call: NA; clone_size: NA; cdr3_nt: TGTGCCAGCAGCCCTAAGATCCGGTTGGGAAACACCATATATTTT; cdr3_aa: CASSPKIRLGNTIYF
j_call: TRBJ1-1; v_call: TRBV6-5; d_call: TRBD1; clone_size: NA; cdr3_nt: TGTGCCAGCAGGGGACAGGCCCAAGCTTTCTTT; cdr3_aa: CASRGQAQAFF
j_call: TRBJ2-1; v_call: TRBV7-2; d_call: NA; clone_size: NA; cdr3_nt: TGTGCCAGCAGCGGACGACTCGGGGGTTACAATGAGCAGTTCTTC; cdr3_aa: CASSGRLGGYNEQFF
j_call: TRBJ2-7; v_call: TRBV20-1; d_call: TRBD1; clone_size: few; cdr3_nt: TGCAGTGCTAGATCAAGAACCGGGACAGGGACATTCTACGAGCAGTACTTC; cdr3_aa: CSARSRTGTGTFYEQYF
j_call: TRBJ2-2; v_call: TRBV11-2; d_call: NA; clone_size: NA; cdr3_nt: TGTGCCAGCAGCTATGGGCGCACAGCCGGGGAGCTGTTTTTT; cdr3_aa: CASSYGRTAGELFF
j_call: TRBJ2-3; v_call: TRBV9; d_call: TRBD1; clone_size: few; cdr3_nt: TGTGCCAGCAGCGGAGGCTCTCAACAGGGGTTTCAGTATTTT; cdr3_aa: CASSGGSQQGFQYF
j_call: TRBJ2-5; v_call: TRBV30; d_call: TRBD2; clone_size: few; cdr3_nt: TGTGCCTGGAGGGTACTAGCGGGAGTTCAAGAGACCCAGTACTTC; cdr3_aa: CAWRVLAGVQETQYF
j_call: TRBJ2-1; v_call: TRBV4-3; d_call: NA; clone_size: NA; cdr3_nt: TGCGCCAGCAGCCCTTCCCCAACAGGAACCTACAATGAGCAGTTCTTC; cdr3_aa: CASSPSPTGTYNEQFF
j_call: TRBJ2-1; v_call: TRBV9; d_call: TRBD1; clone_size: NA; cdr3_nt: TGTGCCAGCAGCAACTGGGACAGGCCGACCTACAATGAGCAGTTCTTC; cdr3_aa: CASSNWDRPTYNEQFF
j_call: TRBJ2-1; v_call: TRBV20-1; d_call: NA; clone_size: NA; cdr3_nt: TGCAGTGCTAGAGGTTTAACGACTGAGCAGTTCTTC; cdr3_aa: CSARGLTTEQFF
j_call: TRBJ2-3; v_call: TRBV6-1; d_call: NA; clone_size: NA; cdr3_nt: TGTGCCAGCAGGCCCGTTGGATCAGCGGGTGTACGGGGAGATACGCAGTATTTT; cdr3_aa: CASRPVGSAGVRGDTQYF
j_call: TRBJ2-7; v_call: TRBV7-9; d_call: TRBD2; clone_size: few; cdr3_nt: TGTGCCAGCAGCTACCAGACTAGCGGGACCTACGAGCAGTACTTC; cdr3_aa: CASSYQTSGTYEQYF
j_call: TRBJ2-2; v_call: TRBV7-9; d_call: TRBD2; clone_size: NA; cdr3_nt: TGTGCCAGCAGCTTAGTCGCGGGAGGGAACACCGGGGAGCTGTTTTTT; cdr3_aa: CASSLVAGGNTGELFF
j_call: TRBJ1-1; v_call: TRBV3-1; d_call: TRBD1; clone_size: few; cdr3_nt: TGTGCCAGCAGCCCGTCCGGGACAGCGAAGACTGAAGCTTTCTTT; cdr3_aa: CASSPSGTAKTEAFF
j_call: TRBJ1-1; v_call: TRBV29-1; d_call: NA; clone_size: few; cdr3_nt: TGCAGCGTTAGAGCCGGGACGCTGGAAACTGAAGCTTTCTTT; cdr3_aa: CSVRAGTLETEAFF
j_call: TRBJ2-5; v_call: TRBV7-2; d_call: TRBD2; clone_size: few; cdr3_nt: TGTGCCAGCAGCTTAACTGCAAGGCGGGAGCAGTACTTC; cdr3_aa: CASSLTARREQYF
j_call: TRBJ2-1; v_call: TRBV28; d_call: TRBD2; clone_size: NA; cdr3_nt: TGTGCCAGCACACTGGGGGGGATTCGTTTAGATGAGCAGTTCTTC; cdr3_aa: CASTLGGIRLDEQFF
j_call: TRBJ2-1; v_call: TRBV4-3; d_call: TRBD2; clone_size: NA; cdr3_nt: TGCGCCAGCAGCCTGGGACTATTCTACAATGAGCAGTTCTTC; cdr3_aa: CASSLGLFYNEQFF
j_call: TRBJ2-3; v_call: TRBV20-1; d_call: TRBD2; clone_size: NA; cdr3_nt: TGCAGTCGGACTAGCTTTTCGCCAGATACGCAGTATTTT; cdr3_aa: CSRTSFSPDTQYF
j_call: TRBJ2-1; v_call: TRBV5-5; d_call: NA; clone_size: NA; cdr3_nt: TGTGCCAGCAGCCTCGGACCCGAATGGGCTGAGCAGTTCTTC; cdr3_aa: CASSLGPEWAEQFF
j_call: TRBJ2-1; v_call: TRBV11-1; d_call: NA; clone_size: few; cdr3_nt: TGTGCCAGCAGCTACATCCCTCTTGAGCAGTTCTTC; cdr3_aa: CASSYIPLEQFF
j_call: TRBJ2-1; v_call: TRBV6-2/TRBV6-3; d_call: TRBD1; clone_size: NA; cdr3_nt: TGTGCCAGCAGCGACAGGGTGAGCTCCTACAATGAGCAGTTCTTC; cdr3_aa: CASSDRVSSYNEQFF
j_call: TRBJ2-2; v_call: TRBV5-1; d_call: NA; clone_size: NA; cdr3_nt: TGCGCCAGCAGCTCGAGGGGGTCCCAGTCCGGGGAGCTGTTTTTT; cdr3_aa: CASSSRGSQSGELFF
j_call: TRBJ1-1; v_call: TRBV18; d_call: NA; clone_size: few; cdr3_nt: TGTGCCAGCTCACCACCGATGGGAGCTACCACTGAAGCTTTCTTT; cdr3_aa: CASSPPMGATTEAFF
j_call: TRBJ2-5; v_call: TRBV3-1; d_call: TRBD1; clone_size: NA; cdr3_nt: TGTGCCAGCAGCCACGGGACAGGGGCTACGAGGGAGTACTTC; cdr3_aa: CASSHGTGATREYF
j_call: TRBJ1-1; v_call: TRBV28; d_call: NA; clone_size: NA; cdr3_nt: TGTGCCAGCAGTTCGAGCGGGACTGAAGCTTTCTTT; cdr3_aa: CASSSSGTEAFF
j_call: TRBJ2-3; v_call: TRBV4-1; d_call: NA; clone_size: NA; cdr3_nt: TGCGCCAGCAGCCTCAGACTCCCGTTGGGCGCAGATACGCAGTATTTT; cdr3_aa: CASSLRLPLGADTQYF
j_call: TRBJ2-3; v_call: TRBV7-3; d_call: TRBD2; clone_size: NA; cdr3_nt: TGTGCCAGCAGCTCACTAGCGGGAGCGATAGATACGCAGTATTTT; cdr3_aa: CASSSLAGAIDTQYF
j_call: TRBJ2-1; v_call: TRBV10-3; d_call: TRBD2; clone_size: NA; cdr3_nt: TGTGCCATCGGATCGGCGGGAGCTTACAATGAGCAGTTCTTC; cdr3_aa: CAIGSAGAYNEQFF
j_call: TRBJ2-7; v_call: TRBV21-1; d_call: NA; clone_size: NA; cdr3_nt: TGTGCCAGCAGCAAAGAGGGCAGGAATTACGAGCAGTACTTC; cdr3_aa: CASSKEGRNYEQYF
j_call: TRBJ2-5; v_call: TRBV12-3/TRBV12-4; d_call: NA; clone_size: few; cdr3_nt: TGTGCCAGCAGTTTATCAGCAGGGAGGACGACCCACCACTTC; cdr3_aa: CASSLSAGRTTHHF
j_call: TRBJ2-5; v_call: TRBV20-1; d_call: NA; clone_size: NA; cdr3_nt: TGCAGTGCGACTCTGGGGGCAGAGACCCAGTACTTC; cdr3_aa: CSATLGAETQYF
j_call: TRBJ2-7; v_call: TRBV6-6; d_call: NA; clone_size: NA; cdr3_nt: TGTGCCAGCAGTTACCCAAGAGGAGGGGATTCCTACGAGCAGTACTTC; cdr3_aa: CASSYPRGGDSYEQYF